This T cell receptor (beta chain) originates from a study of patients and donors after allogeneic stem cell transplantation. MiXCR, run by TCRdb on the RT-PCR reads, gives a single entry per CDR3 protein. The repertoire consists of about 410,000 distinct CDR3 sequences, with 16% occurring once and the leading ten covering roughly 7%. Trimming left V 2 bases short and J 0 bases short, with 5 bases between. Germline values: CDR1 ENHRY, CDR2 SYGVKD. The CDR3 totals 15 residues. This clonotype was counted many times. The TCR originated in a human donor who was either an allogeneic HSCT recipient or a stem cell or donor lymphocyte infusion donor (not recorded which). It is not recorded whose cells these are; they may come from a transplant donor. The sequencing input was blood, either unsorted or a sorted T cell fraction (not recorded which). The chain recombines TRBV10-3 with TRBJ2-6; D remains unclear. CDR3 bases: TGTGCCATCAGTGAGAGATCCTCTGGGGCCAACGTCCTGACTTTC. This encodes CAISERSSGANVLTF.